What follows are 10 T cell receptor beta chains derived from one specimen sequenced in a study of shared clonotypes between healthy human individuals. Clones were sequenced by immunoSEQ multiplex PCR, and TCRdb holds only the in-frame ones, with some missing. The sample shows more than 1.2 million clones, about 98.5% of them seen only once. Material: naive CD4+ T cells sorted from blood. Subset reported: CD45RA+ positively selected. The receptors stem from a man aged 25-45 years in good health.

This chain connects TRBV9 to TRBJ2-1; 10 nucleotides match TRBD2. The CDR3 length is 16 residues. Germline V gives CDR1 SGDLS, CDR2 YYNGEE. V lost 0 bases to trimming and J lost 4 bases; unmatched junction nucleotides: 4. Here the CDR3 reads CASSVASGRLYNEQFF. The CDR3 DNA is TGTGCCAGCAGCGTAGCTAGCGGGAGATTGTACAATGAGCAGTTCTTC.

V usage is TRBV5-5 and J usage is TRBJ2-2, with D possibly matching TRBD2 (6 bases). The CDR3 spans 12 residues. The V gene lost 4 bases and the J gene lost 8 bases, with 9 bases spanning the gap. Germline lookup yields CDR1 SGHKS and CDR2 YYEKEE (reference sequence). CDR3 nucleotides: TGTGCCAGCAGCCCGGGAGTTGGGGAGCTGTTTTTT. It translates to CASSPGVGELFF.

This clone was found a few times. This chain links TRBV5-1 with TRBJ2-1; 12 bases agree with TRBD1. Per germline, CDR1 SGHRS and CDR2 YFSETQ. The CDR3 runs 14 residues. V lost 7 bases, J lost 9 bases, and 8 bases stayed unmatched. CDR3 DNA sequence: TGCGCCAGCTCGGGACAGGGGGCGTCGGGTGAGCAGTTCTTC. Translation: CASSGQGASGEQFF.

The V and J genes are TRBV5-6 and TRBJ2-7; 9 bases align to TRBD1. Unmatched junction bases numbered 7, after V lost 4 bases and J lost 2 bases. Germline V gene lookup returns CDR1 SGHDT and CDR2 YYEEEE. This CDR3 spans 15 amino acids. The CDR3 here is CASSETGGPTYEQYF. CDR3 DNA: TGTGCCAGCAGCGAGACAGGGGGACCGACCTACGAGCAGTACTTC. Variable domain in full (rest from reference TRBV5-6 and TRBJ2-7): DAGVTQSPTHLIKTRGQQVTLRCSPKSGHDTVSWYQQALGQGPQFIFQYYEEEERQRGNFPDRFSGHQFPNYSSELNVNALLLGDSALYLCASSETGGPTYEQYFGPGTRLTVT.

This clone appeared once. The rearrangement uses TRBV4-1 and TRBJ2-7; D perhaps matches TRBD1 (5 bases). V was trimmed by 5 bases and J by 1 base, leaving 15 bases between them. Germline V gene data show CDR1 as MGHRA and CDR2 as YSYEKL. This CDR3 spans 15 amino acids. CDR3 in amino acids: CASSGPRVGSYEQYF. CDR3 DNA sequence: TGCGCCAGCAGCGGCCCCAGGGTGGGGTCCTACGAGCAGTACTTC.

This chain links TRBV7-9 with TRBJ2-5; possibly TRBD2 for D (6 bases). Trimming left V 5 bases short and J 1 base short, with 20 bases between. CDR3 size: 17 residues. The V gene's germline CDR1 is SEHNR and CDR2 FQNEAQ (reference sequence). CDR3 bases: TGTGCCAGCAGCCCCTACCAGGGAGCGGGCTTCCAAGAGACCCAGTACTTC. As protein: CASSPYQGAGFQETQYF. The variable domain in full, completed from reference TRBV7-9 and TRBJ2-5, reads DTGVSQNPRHKITKRGQNVTFRCDPISEHNRLYWYRQTLGQGPEFLTYFQNEAQLEKSRLLSDRFSAERPKGSFSTLEIQRTEQGDSAMYLCASSPYQGAGFQETQYFGPGTRLLVL.

The rearrangement uses TRBV5-1 and TRBJ1-1; tentatively, D is TRBD1 (5 bases). V shed 5 bases and J shed 3 bases, with 17 bases lying between them. CDR3 size: 15 residues. The germline V gene encodes CDR1 SGHRS and CDR2 YFSETQ. The CDR3 sequence is CASSSGPGDDTEAFF. CDR3 DNA: TGCGCCAGCAGTTCTGGACCGGGGGACGACACTGAAGCTTTCTTT.

V gene TRBV2 combines with J gene TRBJ2-1, with D perhaps matching TRBD1 (6 bases). Trimming shortened V by 5 bases and J by 5 bases, and 10 bases separated the two germline ends. The CDR3 runs to 13 residues. Germline loops: CDR1 SNHLY, CDR2 FYNNEI. The CDR3, as DNA: TGTGCCAGCAGTAAGGACAGCGACAATGAGCAGTTCTTC. Translation gives CASSKDSDNEQFF.

This sequence joins TRBV27 and TRBJ1-5; D is undetermined. This CDR3 is built from 12 residues. V dropped 6 bases and J dropped 5 bases, with 8 bases sitting between them. Germline values: CDR1 MNHEY, CDR2 SMNVEV (reference sequence). CDR3 nucleotide sequence: TGTGCCAGCAGCGACGGGTATCAGCCCCAGCATTTT. Amino acid sequence: CASSDGYQPQHF.

V is TRBV2 and J is TRBJ2-5; TRBD2 agrees at 8 bases. CDR3 length: 15 residues. Germline CDR1 is SNHLY and CDR2 is FYNNEI. The junction had 4 bases not matched to a gene; V was cut back by 4 bases and J by 0 bases. DNA of the CDR3: TGTGCCAGCAGTGTAGCGGGAACTGACCAAGAGACCCAGTACTTC. This sequence encodes CASSVAGTDQETQYF.